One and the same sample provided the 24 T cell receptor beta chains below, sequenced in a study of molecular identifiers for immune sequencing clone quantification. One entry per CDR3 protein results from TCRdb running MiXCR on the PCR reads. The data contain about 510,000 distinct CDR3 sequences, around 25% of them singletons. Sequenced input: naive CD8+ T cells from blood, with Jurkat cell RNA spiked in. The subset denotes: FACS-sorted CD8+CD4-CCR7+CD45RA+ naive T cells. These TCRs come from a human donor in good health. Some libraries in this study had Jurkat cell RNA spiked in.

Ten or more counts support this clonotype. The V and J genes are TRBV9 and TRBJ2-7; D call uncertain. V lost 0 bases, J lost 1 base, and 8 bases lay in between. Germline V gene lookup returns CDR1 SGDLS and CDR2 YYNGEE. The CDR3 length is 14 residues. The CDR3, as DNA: TGTGCCAGCAGCGTAGCTTGGGGTTCCTACGAGCAGTACTTC. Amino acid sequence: CASSVAWGSYEQYF.

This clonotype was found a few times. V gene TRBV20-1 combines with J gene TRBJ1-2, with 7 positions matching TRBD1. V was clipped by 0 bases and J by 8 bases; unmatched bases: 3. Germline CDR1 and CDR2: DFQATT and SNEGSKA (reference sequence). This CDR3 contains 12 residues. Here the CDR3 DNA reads TGCAGTGCTAGAGACAGGGGGGGCGGCTACACCTTC. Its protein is CSARDRGGGYTF.

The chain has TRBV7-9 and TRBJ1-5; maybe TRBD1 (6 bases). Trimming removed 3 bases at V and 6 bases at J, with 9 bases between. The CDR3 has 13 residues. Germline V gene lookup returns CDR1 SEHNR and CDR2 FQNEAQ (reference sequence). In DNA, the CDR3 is TGTGCCAGCAGCTTTGAGGGGGGTCAGCCCCAGCATTTT. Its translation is CASSFEGGQPQHF.

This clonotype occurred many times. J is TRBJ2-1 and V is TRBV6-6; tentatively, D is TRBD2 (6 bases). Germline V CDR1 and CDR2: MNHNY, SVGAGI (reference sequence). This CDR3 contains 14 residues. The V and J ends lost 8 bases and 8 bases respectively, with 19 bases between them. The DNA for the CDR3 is TGTGCCAGCTCGTTCGTCAGCTCGGGGGATGAGCAGTTCTTC. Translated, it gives CASSFVSSGDEQFF.

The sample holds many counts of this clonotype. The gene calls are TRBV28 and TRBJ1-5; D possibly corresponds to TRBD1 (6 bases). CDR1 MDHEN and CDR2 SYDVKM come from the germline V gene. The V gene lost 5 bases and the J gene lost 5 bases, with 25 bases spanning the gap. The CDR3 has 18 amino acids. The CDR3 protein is CASSTPPHRDKQYQPQHF. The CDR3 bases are TGTGCCAGCAGTACACCCCCCCACCGGGACAAACAATATCAGCCCCAGCATTTT.

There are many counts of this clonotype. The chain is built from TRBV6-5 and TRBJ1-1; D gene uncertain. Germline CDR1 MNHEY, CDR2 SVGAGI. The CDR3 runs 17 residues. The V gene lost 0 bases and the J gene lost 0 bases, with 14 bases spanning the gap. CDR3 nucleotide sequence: TGTGCCAGCAGTTACTCGCTAACATACGCTATGAACACTGAAGCTTTCTTT. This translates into CASSYSLTYAMNTEAFF.

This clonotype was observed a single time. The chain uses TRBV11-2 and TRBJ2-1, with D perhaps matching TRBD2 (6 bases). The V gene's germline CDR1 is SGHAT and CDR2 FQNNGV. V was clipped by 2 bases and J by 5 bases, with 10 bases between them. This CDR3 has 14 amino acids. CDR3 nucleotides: TGTGCCAGCAGCTTACTCCGGGGGAACAATGAGCAGTTCTTC. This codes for CASSLLRGNNEQFF.

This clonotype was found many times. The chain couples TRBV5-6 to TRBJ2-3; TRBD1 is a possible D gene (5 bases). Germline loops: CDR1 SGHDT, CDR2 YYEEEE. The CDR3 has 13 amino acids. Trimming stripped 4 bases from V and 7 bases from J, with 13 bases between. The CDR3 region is CASSADSSNTQYF. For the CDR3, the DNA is TGTGCCAGCAGCGCTGACAGTTCGAATACGCAGTATTTT.

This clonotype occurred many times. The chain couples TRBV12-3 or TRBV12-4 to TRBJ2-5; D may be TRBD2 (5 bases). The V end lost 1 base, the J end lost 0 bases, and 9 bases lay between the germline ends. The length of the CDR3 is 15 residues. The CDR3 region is CASSLVSVYQETQYF. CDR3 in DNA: TGTGCCAGCAGTTTAGTTAGCGTCTACCAAGAGACCCAGTACTTC.

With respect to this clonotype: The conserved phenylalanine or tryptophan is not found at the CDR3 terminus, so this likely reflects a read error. In nucleotides, the CDR3 is TGTGCCAGCTCACCACCCCCCCAAACTAGCGGCAAACCACCTGGGGCCAACGTCCTGACTCTC. This codes for CASSPPPQTSGKPPGANVLTL. This rearrangement joins TRBV18 to TRBJ2-6; 8 bases agree with TRBD2. Germline lookup yields CDR1 KGHSH and CDR2 LQKENI. This CDR3 region has 21 residues. V lost 0 bases to trimming and J lost 2 bases; unmatched junction nucleotides: 15.

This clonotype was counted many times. The CDR3 region is CASSYLTPQPQHF. CDR3 coding DNA: TGTGCCAGCAGTTACCTGACCCCTCAGCCCCAGCATTTT. The chain links TRBV6-2 or TRBV6-3 to TRBJ1-5; D not resolved. V lost 2 bases, J lost 6 bases, and 8 bases lay in between. This CDR3 spans 13 amino acids. The germline V gene encodes CDR1 MNHEY and CDR2 SVGEGT.

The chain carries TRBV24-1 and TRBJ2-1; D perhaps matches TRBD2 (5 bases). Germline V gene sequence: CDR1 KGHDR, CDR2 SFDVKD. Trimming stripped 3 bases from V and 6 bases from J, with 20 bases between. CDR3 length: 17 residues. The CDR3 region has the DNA TGTGCCACCAGTGATAGTAAGACGGGAAGTCCCTCCAATGAGCAGTTCTTC. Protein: CATSDSKTGSPSNEQFF.

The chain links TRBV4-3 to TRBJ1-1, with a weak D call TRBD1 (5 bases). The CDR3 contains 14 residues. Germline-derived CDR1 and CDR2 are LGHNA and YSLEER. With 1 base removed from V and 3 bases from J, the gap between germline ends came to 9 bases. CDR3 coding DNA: TGCGCCAGCAGCCAAGTCAGGGTCGACACTGAAGCTTTCTTT. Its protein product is CASSQVRVDTEAFF.

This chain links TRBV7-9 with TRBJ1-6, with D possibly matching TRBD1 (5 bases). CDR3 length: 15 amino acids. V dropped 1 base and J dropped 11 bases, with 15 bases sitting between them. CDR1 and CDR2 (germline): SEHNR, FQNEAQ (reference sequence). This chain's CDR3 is CASSLVGQGAPPLHF. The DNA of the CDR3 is TGTGCCAGCAGCTTAGTGGGCCAGGGAGCTCCACCCCTCCACTTT.

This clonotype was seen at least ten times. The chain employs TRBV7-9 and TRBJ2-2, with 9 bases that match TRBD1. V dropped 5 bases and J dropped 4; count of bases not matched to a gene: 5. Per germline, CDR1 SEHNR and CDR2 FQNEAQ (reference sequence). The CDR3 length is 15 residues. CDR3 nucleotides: TGTGCCAGCAGCCGTGACAGGGGGTCCACCGGGGAGCTGTTTTTT. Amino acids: CASSRDRGSTGELFF.

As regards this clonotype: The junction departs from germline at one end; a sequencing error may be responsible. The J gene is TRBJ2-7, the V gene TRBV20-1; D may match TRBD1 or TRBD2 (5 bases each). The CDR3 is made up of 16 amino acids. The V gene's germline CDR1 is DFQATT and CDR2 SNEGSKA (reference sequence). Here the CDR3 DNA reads TGCAGTGCTAGGGGACGAGCGTCCGAGAGAAGCTACGCGCAGTACTTC. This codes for CSARGRASERSYAQYF.

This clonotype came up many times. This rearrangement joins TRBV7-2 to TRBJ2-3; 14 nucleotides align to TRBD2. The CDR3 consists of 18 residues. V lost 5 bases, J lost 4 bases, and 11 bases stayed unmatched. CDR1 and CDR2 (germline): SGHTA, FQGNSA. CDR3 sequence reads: CASSIRLAGGLGADTQYF. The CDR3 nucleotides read TGTGCCAGCAGCATAAGACTAGCGGGAGGGCTTGGCGCAGATACGCAGTATTTT.

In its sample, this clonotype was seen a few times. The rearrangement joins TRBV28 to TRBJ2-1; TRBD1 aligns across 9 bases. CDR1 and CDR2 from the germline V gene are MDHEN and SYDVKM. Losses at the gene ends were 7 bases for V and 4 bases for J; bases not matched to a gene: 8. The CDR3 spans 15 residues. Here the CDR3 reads CASTEGQGEYNEQFF. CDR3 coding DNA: TGTGCCAGCACCGAGGGACAGGGCGAGTACAATGAGCAGTTCTTC.

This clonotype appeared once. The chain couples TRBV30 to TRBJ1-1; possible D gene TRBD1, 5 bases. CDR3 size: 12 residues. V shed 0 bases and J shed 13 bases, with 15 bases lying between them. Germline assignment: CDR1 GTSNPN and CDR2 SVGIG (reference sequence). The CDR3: CAWSVLTAPVFF. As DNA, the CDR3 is TGTGCCTGGAGTGTTTTGACAGCCCCCGTTTTCTTT.

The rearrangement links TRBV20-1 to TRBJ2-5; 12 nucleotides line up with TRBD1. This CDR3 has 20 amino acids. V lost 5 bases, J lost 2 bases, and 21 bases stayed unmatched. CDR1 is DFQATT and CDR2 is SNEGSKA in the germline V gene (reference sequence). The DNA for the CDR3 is TGCAGTGCTGGACCCCGGTTTTGGGACAGGGGGCTTCGCGATCAAGAGACCCAGTACTTC. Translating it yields CSAGPRFWDRGLRDQETQYF.

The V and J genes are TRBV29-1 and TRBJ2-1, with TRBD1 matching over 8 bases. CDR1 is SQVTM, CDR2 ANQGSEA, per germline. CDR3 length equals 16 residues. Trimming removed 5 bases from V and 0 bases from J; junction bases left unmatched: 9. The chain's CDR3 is CSVLVPGQDSYNEQFF. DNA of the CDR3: TGCAGCGTTCTAGTCCCGGGACAGGACTCCTACAATGAGCAGTTCTTC.

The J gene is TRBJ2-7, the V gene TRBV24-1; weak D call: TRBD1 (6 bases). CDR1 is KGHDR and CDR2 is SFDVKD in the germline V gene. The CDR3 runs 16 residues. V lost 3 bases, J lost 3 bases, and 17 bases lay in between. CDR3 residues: CATSDPNTGIVYEQYF. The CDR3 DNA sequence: TGTGCCACCAGTGATCCAAACACAGGGATTGTCTACGAGCAGTACTTC.

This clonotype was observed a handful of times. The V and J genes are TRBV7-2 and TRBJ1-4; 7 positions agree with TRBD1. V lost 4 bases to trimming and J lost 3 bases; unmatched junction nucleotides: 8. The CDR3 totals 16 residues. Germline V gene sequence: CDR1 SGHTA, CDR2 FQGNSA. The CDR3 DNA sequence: TGTGCCAGCAGCTATAGACAGGGATGGCCTAATGAAAAACTGTTTTTT. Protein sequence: CASSYRQGWPNEKLFF.

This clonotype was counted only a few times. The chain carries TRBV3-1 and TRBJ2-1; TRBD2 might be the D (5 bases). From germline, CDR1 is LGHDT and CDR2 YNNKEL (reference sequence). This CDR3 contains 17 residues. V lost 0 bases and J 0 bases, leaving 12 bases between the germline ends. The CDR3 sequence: CASSQDYGILSYNEQFF. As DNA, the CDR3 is TGTGCCAGCAGCCAAGATTACGGGATTCTCTCCTACAATGAGCAGTTCTTC.